Following are 21 T cell receptor beta chains from one sample sequenced in a study of blood T cell repertoires in COVID-19. Measured with immunoSEQ multiplex PCR; TCRdb has only the in-frame clones, and not every one. The data contain roughly 84,000 clones, roughly 80% of them singletons. Sequenced sample: peripheral blood. The origin of the receptors is a woman in her forties with active or convalescent COVID-19.

The rearrangement links TRBV3-1 (or the pseudogene TRBV3-2) to TRBJ2-7; 10 nucleotides line up with TRBD1. CDR1 and CDR2 from the germline V gene are LGHDT and YNNKEL (reference sequence). V shed 6 bases and J 0 bases; nucleotides not matched to a gene: 2. The CDR3 has 14 amino acids. The CDR3 is CASRGQGSSYEQYF. Written as DNA, the CDR3 is TGTGCCAGCAGGGGACAGGGGAGCTCCTACGAGCAGTACTTC.

The CDR3 sequence: CAISELANSAYEQYF. The DNA of the CDR3 is TGTGCCATCAGTGAACTAGCGAATTCCGCCTACGAGCAGTACTTC. V is TRBV10-3 and J is TRBJ2-7; 7 positions match TRBD2. The CDR3 length is 15 residues. Germline V gene sequence: CDR1 ENHRY, CDR2 SYGVKD. J was trimmed by 2 bases and V by 3 bases; bases with no gene match: 7.

V gene TRBV28 combines with J gene TRBJ2-7; 7 bases line up with TRBD1. The CDR3 extends over 15 amino acids. Germline V gene sequence: CDR1 MDHEN, CDR2 SYDVKM. Trimming removed 7 bases from V and 3 bases from J; junction bases left unmatched: 12. The CDR3 bases are TGTGCCAGCACCCATCATGGGACAGCGAGCTACGAGCAGTACTTC. It translates to CASTHHGTASYEQYF.

The V and J genes are TRBV5-1 and TRBJ2-2; 7 bases match TRBD1. Unmatched junction bases numbered 14, after V lost 7 bases and J lost 5 bases. Germline-derived CDR1 and CDR2 are SGHRS and YFSETQ. There are 16 residues in the CDR3. DNA for the CDR3: TGCGCCAGCCATAGGACAGGTTCGGTTGCTACCGGGGAGCTGTTTTTT. Its translation is CASHRTGSVATGELFF.

Note on this clone: Distinct nucleotide sequences in the sample also encode this CDR3. This chain uses TRBV27 with TRBJ2-7; TRBD1 aligns across 7 bases. Germline V gene lookup returns CDR1 MNHEY and CDR2 SMNVEV (reference sequence). V shed 3 bases, J shed 4 bases, and the junction held 3 bases outside the gene matches. CDR3 size: 13 residues. CDR3 region: CASSLDRSYEQYF. The CDR3 DNA is TGTGCCAGCAGTTTGGACAGGTCGTACGAGCAGTACTTC.

The V and J genes are TRBV21-1 and TRBJ2-1; no DNA check was done on the table's D call, TRBD2. TRBV21-1 is termed a pseudogene. This CDR3 has 15 amino acids. Here the CDR3 DNA reads TGTGCCAGCAGCAAAAGGAGGGGTCCCTACAATGAGCAGTTCTTC. Protein product: CASSKRRGPYNEQFF.

This chain joins TRBV6-5 and TRBJ2-7, with D possibly matching TRBD2 (5 bases). This CDR3 comprises 13 residues. CDR1 is MNHEY, CDR2 SVGAGI, per germline. Between the trimmed V and J ends, which lost 6 bases and 0 bases, there was a span of 9 bases. The CDR3 region is CASRGTSSYEQYF. The CDR3 coding sequence is TGTGCCAGCAGAGGTACTAGCTCCTACGAGCAGTACTTC.

This clone was observed a single time. The gene calls are TRBV6-5 and TRBJ1-5, with 7 bases aligning to TRBD1. Germline V gives CDR1 MNHEY, CDR2 SVGAGI. CDR3 length: 15 amino acids. With V trimmed by 2 bases and J by 3 bases, 4 bases remained unmatched. This CDR3 reads CASSYDGQVNQPQHF. The CDR3, as DNA: TGTGCCAGCAGTTACGATGGACAGGTCAATCAGCCCCAGCATTTT.

The rearrangement uses TRBV2 and TRBJ2-5; 13 bases are shared with TRBD2. V trimming: 8 bases; J trimming: 3 bases; junction bases outside the gene matches: 9. This CDR3 contains 16 residues. CDR1 is SNHLY, CDR2 FYNNEI, per germline. The CDR3 DNA is TGTGCCAGCGCAATCCCGGGACTAGCGGGGAAAGAGACCCAGTACTTC. Its protein product is CASAIPGLAGKETQYF.

CDR3 loop: CASSPHRAGELFF. Here the CDR3 DNA reads TGTGCCAGCAGTCCTCACAGGGCCGGGGAGCTGTTTTTT. The chain carries TRBV5-8 and TRBJ2-2, with a weak D call TRBD1 (6 bases). V was cut by 5 bases and J by 6 bases, with 11 bases left in between. From germline, CDR1 is SGHTS and CDR2 YDEGEE. This CDR3 contains 13 residues.

The chain recombines TRBV10-1 with TRBJ1-1, with 10 bases that match TRBD1. The CDR3 loop spans 14 amino acids. Germline CDR1 and CDR2: WNHNN and SYGVQD (reference sequence). V lost 4 bases to trimming and J lost 4 bases; unmatched junction nucleotides: 3. CDR3 amino acids: CASSGDRGRTEAFF. The CDR3 region has the DNA TGCGCCAGCAGTGGAGACAGGGGGCGCACTGAAGCTTTCTTT.

The chain uses TRBV6-5 and TRBJ2-7, with TRBD2 matching over 7 bases. Germline CDR1 is MNHEY and CDR2 is SVGAGI. This CDR3 region has 14 residues. V lost 0 bases, J lost 5 bases, and 4 bases stayed unmatched. The CDR3 DNA sequence: TGTGCCAGCAGTTACTCGACTAGCTACCACGAGCAGTACTTC. Encoded protein: CASSYSTSYHEQYF.

The chain links TRBV5-1 to TRBJ2-5; 9 nucleotides align to TRBD2. The V segment lost 4 bases and the J segment 5 bases; nucleotides outside the gene matches: 6. Germline V lookup: CDR1 SGHRS, CDR2 YFSETQ. This CDR3 comprises 14 residues. The CDR3 loop reads CASSDLAGVETQYF. The CDR3 DNA reads as TGCGCCAGCAGCGATTTAGCGGGAGTTGAGACCCAGTACTTC.

CDR3 sequence: CASSLLGNEQFF. CDR3 nucleotides: TGTGCCAGCAGCCTACTAGGGAATGAGCAGTTCTTC. The chain uses TRBV11-3 and TRBJ2-1; perhaps TRBD2 as D (5 bases). The CDR3 has 12 amino acids. With 5 bases removed from V and 7 bases from J, the gap between germline ends came to 9 bases. The V gene's germline CDR1 is SGHNT and CDR2 YENEEA.

The CDR3 reads CASSMTGLAKNIQYF. The DNA for the CDR3 is TGTGCCAGTAGTATGACAGGCCTAGCCAAAAACATTCAGTACTTC. V gene TRBV19 combines with J gene TRBJ2-4; perhaps TRBD1 as D (6 bases). There are 15 residues in the CDR3. Germline loops: CDR1 LNHDA, CDR2 SQIVND (reference sequence). Trimming cost V 3 bases and J 0 bases, with 9 bases left between them.

The chain uses TRBV29-1 and TRBJ1-1; D possibly corresponds to TRBD1 (5 bases). Trimming pared 3 bases from V and 6 bases from J, leaving 14 bases between. The CDR3 loop spans 13 amino acids. CDR1 and CDR2 from the germline V gene are SQVTM and ANQGSEA. This chain's CDR3 is CSVEGFQGSEAFF. CDR3 bases: TGCAGCGTTGAGGGATTCCAGGGCTCTGAAGCTTTCTTT.

In DNA, the CDR3 is TGTGCCAGCAGTGTTAGGGGGCGAAGCTACGAGCAGTACTTC. Its translation: CASSVRGRSYEQYF. The gene calls are TRBV6-4 and TRBJ2-7; 7 bases line up with TRBD1. J gave up 3 bases and V 4 bases, and 6 bases lay outside the gene matches. The CDR3 spans 14 residues. The germline V gene encodes CDR1 MRHNA and CDR2 SNTAGT.

The V and J genes are TRBV6-1 and TRBJ1-6; no clear D. Trimming pared 2 bases from V and 5 bases from J, leaving 4 bases between. Looked up from germline, CDR1 is MNHNS and CDR2 is SASEGT. CDR3 length: 13 residues. The CDR3 region is CASSETNNSPLHF. Written as DNA, the CDR3 is TGTGCCAGCAGTGAAACAAATAATTCACCCCTCCACTTT.

This clone came up once. The CDR3 loop is CASSQRRGAETQYF. CDR3 bases: TGTGCCAGCAGCCAAAGGCGGGGGGCTGAGACCCAGTACTTC. The chain uses TRBV3-1 (or the pseudogene TRBV3-2) and TRBJ2-5; TRBD2 aligns across 8 bases. Germline CDR1 LGHDT, CDR2 YNNKEL (reference sequence). The CDR3 runs 14 residues. V shed 2 bases and J 5 bases; nucleotides not matched to a gene: 4.

V and J are TRBV6-6 and TRBJ1-4; no clear D gene. Trimming pared 10 bases from V and 8 bases from J, leaving 14 bases between. CDR1 MNHNY and CDR2 SVGAGI come from the germline V gene (reference sequence). CDR3 size: 12 residues. CDR3: CATAQIGEKLFF. In nucleotides, the CDR3 is TGTGCCACAGCCCAGATCGGGGAAAAACTGTTTTTT.

This clone has only one observation. The chain carries TRBV4-3 and TRBJ2-2; the D gene is possibly TRBD1 (6 bases). Trimming took off 5 bases at V and 2 bases at J, with 21 bases between the two ends. Per the germline V gene, CDR1 is LGHNA and CDR2 is YSLEER. This CDR3 is 18 amino acids long. CDR3 residues: CASSSQSTGFLNTGELFF. As DNA, the CDR3 is TGCGCCAGCAGCTCACAATCCACAGGGTTCCTAAACACCGGGGAGCTGTTTTTT.